The next 29 T cell receptor beta chains were all read from a single sample in a study of T cell responses to AZD1222 COVID-19 vaccine. Sequenced by immunoSEQ multiplex PCR; TCRdb stores in-frame clones only, minus some. The sample lists about 170,000 clones; around nine tenths were seen once. Sequenced material: peripheral blood, taken 28 days after the second AZD1222 dose. These receptors originate from an adult who received the AZD1222 COVID-19 vaccine.

The J gene is TRBJ1-4, the V gene TRBV14, with a weak D call TRBD1 (6 bases). Germline V gives CDR1 SGHDN, CDR2 FVKESK. V shed 1 base and J shed 5 bases, with 20 bases lying between them. CDR3 size: 18 residues. CDR3 coding DNA: TGTGCCAGCAGCCAAGCGTATCAAGGCAGGGGACTGAATGAAAAACTGTTTTTT. It codes for CASSQAYQGRGLNEKLFF.

This sequence joins TRBV2 and TRBJ2-1; D assignment may be TRBD1 or TRBD2 (5 bases each). The ends were cut back, 1 base at V and 4 bases at J, with 11 bases in the middle. The CDR3 is made up of 15 amino acids. CDR1 and CDR2 (germline): SNHLY, FYNNEI. DNA for the CDR3: TGTGCCAGCAGTGAAGTTATATGGGGGTACAATGAGCAGTTCTTC. As protein: CASSEVIWGYNEQFF.

This chain uses TRBV5-1 with TRBJ2-3; no reliable D call. The CDR3 sequence is 11 residues long. The V end lost 0 bases, the J end lost 6 bases, and 2 bases lay between the germline ends. In germline, CDR1 is SGHRS, CDR2 YFSETQ. The CDR3 region is CASSLGDTQYF. In nucleotides, the CDR3 is TGCGCCAGCAGCTTGGGGGATACGCAGTATTTT.

This clone was counted between two and nine times. The chain carries TRBV5-4 and TRBJ1-1, with 7 bases that match TRBD1. The germline V gene has CDR1 SGHNT and CDR2 YYREEE (reference sequence). The trim removed 1 base at V and 8 bases at J, leaving 17 bases unmatched. This CDR3 contains 17 residues. The DNA of the CDR3 is TGTGCCAGCAGCTTGAAGTACACGTGGGAACAGGGGTCAGAAGCTTTCTTT. Its translation is CASSLKYTWEQGSEAFF.

This chain links TRBV7-9 with TRBJ2-1; D gene unclear. V was shortened by 8 bases and J by 0 bases, with 8 bases between the two germline ends. The CDR3 extends over 13 amino acids. Germline CDR1 is SEHNR and CDR2 is FQNEAQ (reference sequence). The CDR3 here is CASSLSSYNEQFF. The CDR3 nucleotides are TGTGCCAGCTCCCTGAGCTCCTACAATGAGCAGTTCTTC. The full variable domain, in which reference TRBV7-9 and TRBJ2-1 provide the parts outside the CDR3, is DTGVSQNPRHKITKRGQNVTFRCDPISEHNRLYWYRQTLGQGPEFLTYFQNEAQLEKSRLLSDRFSAERPKGSFSTLEIQRTEQGDSAMYLCASSLSSYNEQFFGPGTRLTVL.

This sequence joins TRBV5-1 and TRBJ1-2; D gene unclear. There are 12 residues in the CDR3. V lost 0 bases, J lost 9 bases, and 9 bases lay in between. CDR1 and CDR2 (germline): SGHRS, YFSETQ. The CDR3 DNA reads as TGCGCCAGCAGCTTGGGTACTTCGCGCTACACCTTC. Translation gives CASSLGTSRYTF.

The J gene is TRBJ1-5, the V gene TRBV10-3; D may be TRBD1 (6 bases). V lost 7 bases, J lost 4 bases, and 11 bases lay in between. Germline V gene sequence: CDR1 ENHRY, CDR2 SYGVKD. The CDR3 covers 13 residues. CDR3 in DNA: TGTGCCATCAACAGGGCCCCAAATCAGCCCCAGCATTTT. Amino acids: CAINRAPNQPQHF.

The chain couples TRBV2 to TRBJ1-6; 7 bases match TRBD1. CDR1 and CDR2 from the germline V gene are SNHLY and FYNNEI. Trimming at V came to 6 bases and at J to 5 bases, leaving 7 bases not matched to a gene. CDR3 length: 15 amino acids. The CDR3 DNA follows: TGTGCCAGCAGGGGCGGGACAGCGAATAATTCACCCCTCCACTTT. It specifies CASRGGTANNSPLHF.

This chain joins TRBV4-1 and TRBJ1-2; no clear D gene. This CDR3 is 14 amino acids long. Germline CDR1 and CDR2: MGHRA and YSYEKL. V was shortened by 0 bases and J by 1 base, with 6 bases between the two germline ends. CDR3 DNA: TGCGCCAGCAGCCAAGACTACTATAACTATGGCTACACCTTC. It encodes CASSQDYYNYGYTF.

This sequence joins TRBV15 and TRBJ1-2, with 7 bases lining up with TRBD1. The CDR3 sequence is 14 residues long. Trimming at V came to 0 bases and at J to 6 bases, leaving 4 bases not matched to a gene. Germline-derived CDR1 and CDR2 are LNHNV and YYDKDF (reference sequence). The chain's CDR3 is CATSRDEQGDGYTF. The DNA of the CDR3 is TGTGCCACCAGCAGAGATGAGCAGGGGGATGGCTACACCTTC.

The chain employs TRBV27 and TRBJ1-2; D perhaps matches TRBD1 (6 bases). V dropped 6 bases and J dropped 4 bases, with 12 bases sitting between them. In germline, CDR1 is MNHEY, CDR2 SMNVEV (reference sequence). The CDR3 sequence is 13 residues long. The chain's CDR3 is CASRLQGTYGYTF. The CDR3 nucleotides read TGTGCCAGCAGGCTACAGGGAACCTATGGCTACACCTTC.

The V call is TRBV3-1 (or the pseudogene TRBV3-2), the J call TRBJ2-3, with 9 bases matching TRBD2. The germline V gene has CDR1 LGHDT and CDR2 YNNKEL (reference sequence). This CDR3 has 16 amino acids. V gave up 0 bases and J gave up 3 bases; unmatched junction bases: 4. CDR3 residues: CASSQEILAGTDTQYF. CDR3 in DNA: TGTGCCAGCAGCCAAGAAATCCTAGCGGGGACAGATACGCAGTATTTT.

V gene TRBV10-2 combines with J gene TRBJ1-2; D gene uncertain. Between the trimmed V and J ends, which lost 2 bases and 8 bases, there was a span of 12 bases. There are 13 residues in the CDR3. Germline V gene sequence: CDR1 WSHSY, CDR2 SAAADI. The CDR3 DNA sequence: TGCGCCAGCAGTGAGACTTACACCGGCGGCTACACCTTC. Translation: CASSETYTGGYTF.

This clone has a handful of counts. V and J are TRBV18 and TRBJ1-2; 7 bases are shared with TRBD1. Germline CDR1 is KGHSH and CDR2 is LQKENI. V gave up 3 bases and J gave up 4 bases; unmatched junction bases: 5. The CDR3 extends over 14 amino acids. The CDR3 nucleotides are TGTGCCAGCTCACCGGAACAGGGGAGCTATGGCTACACCTTC. Translating gives CASSPEQGSYGYTF.

The chain couples TRBV5-8 to TRBJ1-6; D gene ambiguous. V lost 2 bases, J lost 0 bases, and 9 bases lay in between. CDR1 is SGHTS, CDR2 YDEGEE, per germline. The CDR3 runs 16 residues. The CDR3 spells CASSLLGSSYNSPLHF. CDR3 nucleotides: TGTGCCAGCAGCTTACTCGGGAGCTCCTATAATTCACCCCTCCACTTT.

In its sample, this clone was seen a few times. This chain connects TRBV18 to TRBJ1-2; unclear D gene. Germline assignment: CDR1 KGHSH and CDR2 LQKENI. The CDR3 is 12 amino acids. Deletions cut 5 bases from V and 4 bases from J, with 8 bases between. The CDR3: CASSYRVYGYTF. In DNA form, the CDR3 reads TGTGCCAGCTCATACAGAGTCTATGGCTACACCTTC.

This sequence joins TRBV19 and TRBJ1-1; 7 bases fit TRBD1. The CDR3 extends over 15 amino acids. The V and J ends lost 1 base and 1 base, in that order; junction bases with no gene match: 3. CDR1 is LNHDA and CDR2 is SQIVND in the germline V gene (reference sequence). As DNA, the CDR3 is TGTGCCAGTAGTATAGTGGGACAGCCGAACACTGAAGCTTTCTTT. Encoded protein: CASSIVGQPNTEAFF.

The chain couples TRBV5-8 to TRBJ2-7, with a weak D call TRBD2 (5 bases). The V and J ends lost 4 bases and 2 bases respectively, with 13 bases between them. Germline CDR1 and CDR2: SGHTS and YDEGEE. CDR3 length: 14 amino acids. CDR3 sequence reads: CASSPRTLTYEQYF. CDR3 bases: TGTGCCAGCAGCCCTCGGACTTTGACCTACGAGCAGTACTTC.

The chain uses TRBV4-2 and TRBJ2-1; maybe TRBD1 (5 bases). CDR1 LGHNA and CDR2 YNFKEQ come from the germline V gene. This CDR3 is built from 15 residues. V shed 4 bases and J shed 2 bases, with 12 bases lying between them. The CDR3 region has the DNA TGTGCCAGCAGCCCCAGGGTGCAGACCTACAATGAGCAGTTCTTC. Encoded protein: CASSPRVQTYNEQFF.

The gene calls are TRBV19 and TRBJ1-1; 7 nucleotides agree with TRBD1. The CDR3 contains 14 residues. Trimming took 2 bases from V and 4 from J; bases not matched to a gene: 4. Per the germline V gene, CDR1 is LNHDA and CDR2 is SQIVND (reference sequence). The CDR3 reads CASSILGGVTEAFF. DNA for the CDR3: TGTGCCAGTAGTATATTAGGGGGCGTCACTGAAGCTTTCTTT.

The genes are TRBV6-5 and TRBJ1-1; D gene uncertain. Germline CDR1 reads MNHEY; CDR2 reads SVGAGI. V was pared by 7 bases and J by 6 bases, with 15 bases between. The CDR3 has 13 amino acids. The CDR3 sequence: CASTSDGRAEAFF. Written as DNA, the CDR3 is TGTGCCAGCACCTCCGATGGGAGAGCTGAAGCTTTCTTT.

The chain couples TRBV2 to TRBJ1-1; D is uncertain. V lost 2 bases to trimming and J lost 0 bases, with 1 base between them. The length of the CDR3 is 12 residues. CDR1 is SNHLY, CDR2 FYNNEI, per germline. CDR3 amino acids: CASSELNTEAFF. CDR3 nucleotides: TGTGCCAGCAGTGAATTGAACACTGAAGCTTTCTTT.

The rearrangement uses TRBV5-1 and TRBJ1-1, with TRBD1 matching 8 bases. This CDR3 is 15 amino acids long. The germline V gene has CDR1 SGHRS and CDR2 YFSETQ. Trimming at V came to 3 bases and at J to 4 bases, leaving 8 bases not matched to a gene. The CDR3 nucleotides read TGCGCCAGCAGCTCTCTCGGGACAGGAGGCACTGAAGCTTTCTTT. It translates to CASSSLGTGGTEAFF.

The chain uses TRBV11-2 and TRBJ2-3, with D perhaps matching TRBD2 (6 bases). CDR3 length: 16 amino acids. The germline CDR1 and CDR2 sequences are SGHAT and FQNNGV. V was shortened by 3 bases and J by 6 bases, with 19 bases between the two germline ends. Written as DNA, the CDR3 is TGTGCCAGCAGCTTCCTAGCGCTCCGAGGGTCGGATACGCAGTATTTT. Its protein is CASSFLALRGSDTQYF. The full variable domain, in which reference TRBV11-2 and TRBJ2-3 provide the parts outside the CDR3, is EAGVAQSPRYKIIEKRQSVAFWCNPISGHATLYWYQQILGQGPKLLIQFQNNGVVDDSQLPKDRFSAERLKGVDSTLKIQPAKLEDSAVYLCASSFLALRGSDTQYFGPGTRLTVL.

This chain joins TRBV5-1 and TRBJ1-1; TRBD1 is a possible D gene (5 bases). Germline CDR1 reads SGHRS; CDR2 reads YFSETQ. The CDR3 spans 14 residues. V was clipped by 3 bases and J by 1 base, with 10 bases between them. CDR3 sequence: CASSWGLKNTEAFF. CDR3 nucleotides: TGCGCCAGCAGCTGGGGACTCAAGAACACTGAAGCTTTCTTT. Combining the CDR3 with reference TRBV5-1 and TRBJ1-1 gives the whole variable domain KAGVTQTPRYLIKTRGQQVTLSCSPISGHRSVSWYQQTPGQGLQFLFEYFSETQRNKGNFPGRFSGRQFSNSRSEMNVSTLELGDSALYLCASSWGLKNTEAFFGQGTRLTVV.

The chain couples TRBV11-2 to TRBJ2-7; TRBD2 matches 10 bases. The CDR3 loop spans 13 amino acids. Germline V gene data show CDR1 as SGHAT and CDR2 as FQNNGV. The ends lost 4 bases at V and 3 bases at J; junction bases unmatched: 0. In nucleotides, the CDR3 is TGTGCCAGCAGCTCTAGCGGGGGCTACGAGCAGTACTTC. This codes for CASSSSGGYEQYF.

The V call is TRBV4-1, the J call TRBJ1-2, with D perhaps TRBD1 (5 bases). Germline V gene data show CDR1 as MGHRA and CDR2 as YSYEKL. CDR3 size: 16 residues. Trimming took off 0 bases at V and 0 bases at J, with 11 bases between the two ends. The CDR3 spells CASSQEGPLTNYGYTF. The CDR3 DNA reads TGCGCCAGCAGCCAAGAGGGGCCTTTGACTAACTATGGCTACACCTTC.

The chain joins TRBV5-1 to TRBJ2-7, with unresolved D. Between the trimmed V and J ends, which lost 0 bases and 3 bases, there was a span of 7 bases. This CDR3 spans 13 amino acids. Germline loops: CDR1 SGHRS, CDR2 YFSETQ. The CDR3 reads CASSLDRDYEQYF. In nucleotides, the CDR3 is TGCGCCAGCAGCTTGGACAGAGACTACGAGCAGTACTTC.

The chain recombines TRBV13 with TRBJ1-1; D is undetermined. The germline gives CDR1 PRHDT, CDR2 FYEKMQ (reference sequence). V was shortened by 1 base and J by 1 base, with 1 base between the two germline ends. The CDR3 runs to 12 residues. CDR3: CASSLENTEAFF. CDR3 in DNA: TGTGCCAGCAGCTTAGAGAACACTGAAGCTTTCTTT. Full variable domain (rest looked up from reference TRBV13 and TRBJ1-1): AAGVIQSPRHLIKEKRETATLKCYPIPRHDTVYWYQQGPGQDPQFLISFYEKMQSDKGSIPDRFSAQQFSDYHSELNMSSLELGDSALYFCASSLENTEAFFGQGTRLTVV.